Each of the 19 T cell receptor beta chains below was sequenced from the same sample in a study of spatial heterogeneity in lung cancer. Stated time point: sample taken at primary tumor resection. A single record per CDR3 protein comes from TCRdb applying MiXCR to the 5' RACE reads. The sample consists of about 10,000 distinct CDR3 sequences, 6.1% of them appearing once. The material was normal lung tissue next to the tumor, obtained at surgery. The receptors originated from a male donor with early-stage non-small cell lung cancer.

This clonotype has at least ten counts. The gene calls are TRBV6-5 and TRBJ2-2, with TRBD1 as a possible D gene (6 bases). CDR3 length: 15 residues. V was trimmed by 4 bases and J by 5 bases, leaving 14 bases between them. The germline V gene encodes CDR1 MNHEY and CDR2 SVGAGI. The CDR3 is CASSFRPRGTGELFF. The CDR3 DNA reads as TGTGCCAGCAGTTTCCGCCCCAGGGGAACCGGGGAGCTGTTTTTT.

In its sample, this clonotype was seen a few times. The V gene is TRBV6-1, the J gene TRBJ2-2, with 8 bases fitting TRBD2. The CDR3 spans 17 residues. CDR1 is MNHNS, CDR2 SASEGT, per germline. V lost 6 bases to trimming and J lost 3 bases; unmatched junction nucleotides: 12. The CDR3 loop reads CASRHRGGGSDTGELFF. As DNA, the CDR3 is TGTGCCAGCAGACACCGAGGCGGGGGGAGCGACACCGGGGAGCTGTTTTTT.

This clonotype has at least ten counts. The rearrangement uses TRBV11-3 and TRBJ2-5; 7 bases are a match to TRBD2. Germline V gene lookup returns CDR1 SGHNT and CDR2 YENEEA. V lost 5 bases, J lost 3 bases, and 3 bases stayed unmatched. The CDR3 has 13 residues. Here the CDR3 reads CASSLGLKETQYF. In DNA form, the CDR3 reads TGTGCCAGCAGCCTGGGACTAAAAGAGACCCAGTACTTC.

This clonotype is categorized as medium-sized (0.01 to 0.1%). The chain joins TRBV16 to TRBJ1-2; D gene uncertain. Trimming pared 0 bases from V and 1 base from J, leaving 9 bases between. Looked up from germline, CDR1 is KGHSY and CDR2 is FQNENV. There are 15 residues in the CDR3. The CDR3 nucleotides are TGTGCCAGCAGCCAATCCGCGGGGTTTAACTATGGCTACACCTTC. Translation gives CASSQSAGFNYGYTF.

There are many counts of this clonotype. The rearrangement uses TRBV24-1 and TRBJ2-1; TRBD1 matches at 9 bases. V was pared by 3 bases and J by 6 bases, with 5 bases of the junction left unmatched. The CDR3 runs to 15 residues. From germline, CDR1 is KGHDR and CDR2 SFDVKD. Written as DNA, the CDR3 is TGTGCCACCAGTGATCTTTCGGGACAGGGCAATGAGCAGTTCTTC. Translation gives CATSDLSGQGNEQFF.

This clonotype was observed many times. The genes are TRBV27 and TRBJ2-1, with D possibly TRBD2 on 6 matching bases. The CDR3 totals 11 residues. Trimming cost V 8 bases and J 8 bases, with 10 bases left between them. Germline-derived CDR1 and CDR2 are MNHEY and SMNVEV (reference sequence). CDR3 region: CASRGWDEQFF. The CDR3 region has the DNA TGTGCCAGCCGGGGGTGGGATGAGCAGTTCTTC.

This clonotype has at least ten counts. This rearrangement joins TRBV6-2 or TRBV6-3 to TRBJ2-7; D might be TRBD1 or TRBD2, each matching 6 bases. This CDR3 contains 11 residues. V was cut by 9 bases and J by 5 bases, with 11 bases left in between. Germline values: CDR1 MNHEY, CDR2 SVGEGT. This CDR3 is CASGGPHEQYF. In nucleotides, the CDR3 is TGTGCCAGTGGGGGGCCCCACGAGCAGTACTTC.

This clonotype showed up many times. The chain recombines TRBV6-5 with TRBJ2-7; 13 bases agree with TRBD2. Germline V gives CDR1 MNHEY, CDR2 SVGAGI. This CDR3 contains 16 residues. V trimming: 0 bases; J trimming: 4 bases; junction bases outside the gene matches: 3. The CDR3 reads CASSYSGLAGFYEQYF. CDR3 nucleotides: TGTGCCAGCAGTTACTCGGGACTAGCGGGGTTTTACGAGCAGTACTTC.

This clonotype came up many times. This chain connects TRBV30 to TRBJ1-6, with TRBD1 matching 9 bases. The germline V gene has CDR1 GTSNPN and CDR2 SVGIG (reference sequence). V trimming: 3 bases; J trimming: 8 bases; junction bases outside the gene matches: 8. The CDR3 has 15 amino acids. CDR3 bases: TGTGCCTGGAGGACCCGGGACAGGGTCGATTCACCCCTCCACTTT. Its translation: CAWRTRDRVDSPLHF.

In its sample, this clonotype was seen many times. V is TRBV5-1 and J is TRBJ1-1; tentatively, D is TRBD1 (5 bases). V was trimmed by 6 bases and J by 2 bases, leaving 11 bases between them. This CDR3 is built from 13 residues. Germline CDR1 is SGHRS and CDR2 is YFSETQ. The CDR3 loop reads CASKVRDNTEAFF. In nucleotides, the CDR3 is TGCGCCAGCAAGGTCAGGGATAACACTGAAGCTTTCTTT.

This rearrangement joins TRBV4-3 to TRBJ2-3; D possibly corresponds to TRBD2 (5 bases). Looked up from germline, CDR1 is LGHNA and CDR2 is YSLEER. CDR3 size: 15 residues. The ends were cut back, 5 bases at V and 0 bases at J, with 12 bases in the middle. CDR3 sequence (DNA): TGCGCCAGCAGCAGTCGGACTCCTAGCACAGATACGCAGTATTTT. It specifies CASSSRTPSTDTQYF.

This clonotype was seen more than once but under ten times. The V and J genes are TRBV5-1 and TRBJ2-7; D is possibly TRBD2 (6 bases). The CDR3 extends over 15 amino acids. Germline lookup yields CDR1 SGHRS and CDR2 YFSETQ. Trimming stripped 3 bases from V and 7 bases from J, with 20 bases between. CDR3 protein: CASSSTPGLSEEQYF. The CDR3 nucleotides read TGCGCCAGCAGCTCGACGCCGGGACTGTCGGAAGAGCAGTACTTC.

This clonotype was detected many times. The V gene is TRBV12-3 or TRBV12-4, the J gene TRBJ1-6, with D uncertain. The V end was cut by 5 bases, the J end by 13 bases, with 27 bases between. CDR3 length: 17 residues. CDR3 DNA sequence: TGTGCCAGCAGTCAAGGCCGGTGGGCGAAGGGATCCCCCCCCCTCCACTTT. Residues: CASSQGRWAKGSPPLHF.

In this sample, this clonotype turned up many times. The chain recombines TRBV6-6 with TRBJ2-6; 10 bases are a match to TRBD1. The ends lost 5 bases at V and 0 bases at J; junction bases unmatched: 4. The CDR3 covers 17 residues. Per the germline V gene, CDR1 is MNHNY and CDR2 is SVGAGI (reference sequence). The CDR3 DNA reads as TGTGCCAGCAGTCGGACAGGGGGGAACTCTGGGGCCAACGTCCTGACTTTC. As protein: CASSRTGGNSGANVLTF.

The J gene is TRBJ2-5, the V gene TRBV7-2; TRBD2 matches at 13 bases. V dropped 1 base and J dropped 9; count of bases not matched to a gene: 8. The CDR3 is made up of 16 amino acids. CDR1 and CDR2 (germline): SGHTA, FQGNSA. The CDR3 coding sequence is TGTGCCAGCAGCTTAGAAAGGTTAACTAGCGGGAGGGCCCAGTACTTC. Its protein is CASSLERLTSGRAQYF.

This chain joins TRBV12-5 and TRBJ1-1, with D tentatively TRBD1 (6 bases). In germline, CDR1 is LGHNT, CDR2 FRNRAP. This CDR3 region has 14 residues. Trimming removed 1 base from V and 1 base from J, with 7 bases in between. The DNA for the CDR3 is TGTGCTAGTGGTTTGGGGGGACAGAACACTGAAGCTTTCTTT. Amino acids: CASGLGGQNTEAFF.

This clonotype was found many times. This chain uses TRBV7-6 with TRBJ2-3; 13 bases line up with TRBD2. With 8 bases clipped from V and 8 bases from J, the junction kept 4 bases outside the gene matches. The CDR3 spans 13 residues. CDR1 is SGHVS and CDR2 is FNYEAQ in the germline V gene. CDR3 loop: CASARTSGGTQYF. The CDR3 DNA follows: TGTGCCAGCGCGCGGACTAGCGGGGGTACGCAGTATTTT.

This clonotype has at least ten counts. The chain combines TRBV3-1 with TRBJ2-1, with 8 positions matching TRBD2. CDR1 and CDR2 from the germline V gene are LGHDT and YNNKEL (reference sequence). The ends lost 4 bases at V and 1 base at J; junction bases unmatched: 9. The CDR3 contains 17 residues. The CDR3 nucleotides are TGTGCCAGCAGCCCCTCGCCGGGACTAGGTTCCTACAATGAGCAGTTCTTC. This encodes CASSPSPGLGSYNEQFF.

This clonotype was counted many times. Being one base from a much bigger clone, this may be a read error. This chain uses TRBV6-2 or TRBV6-3 with TRBJ1-1, with D tentatively TRBD1 (6 bases). Germline CDR1 reads MNHEY; CDR2 reads SVGEGT. The V and J ends lost 6 bases and 5 bases respectively, with 7 bases between them. The CDR3 runs to 11 residues. CDR3 residues: CASRQGTEAFF. The DNA of the CDR3 is TGTGCCAGCAGGCAGGGGACTGAAGCTTTCTTT.